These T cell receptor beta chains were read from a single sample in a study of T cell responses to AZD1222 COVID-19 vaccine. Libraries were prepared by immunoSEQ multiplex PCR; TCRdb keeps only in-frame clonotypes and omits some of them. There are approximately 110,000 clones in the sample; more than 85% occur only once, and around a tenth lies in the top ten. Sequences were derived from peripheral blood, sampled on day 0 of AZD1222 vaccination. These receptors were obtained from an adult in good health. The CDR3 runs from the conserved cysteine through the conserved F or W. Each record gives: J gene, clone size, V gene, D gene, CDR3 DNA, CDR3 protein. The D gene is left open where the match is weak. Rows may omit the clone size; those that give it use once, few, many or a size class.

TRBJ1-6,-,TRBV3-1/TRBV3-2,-,TGTGCCACCTGGGGCCCTAATTCACCCCTCCACTTT,CATWGPNSPLHF
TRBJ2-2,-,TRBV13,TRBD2,TGTGCCAGCAGCCACGGGGGGGGAAAGAACACCGGGGAGCTGTTTTTT,CASSHGGGKNTGELFF
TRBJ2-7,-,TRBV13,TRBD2,TGTGCCAGCAGCTTGGAGACTAGCGGATACGAGCAGTACTTC,CASSLETSGYEQYF
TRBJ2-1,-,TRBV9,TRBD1,TGTGCCAGCAGCGCCAGGGGACAGATATTTTACAATGAGCAGTTCTTC,CASSARGQIFYNEQFF
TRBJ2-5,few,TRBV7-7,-,TGTGCTAGCAGTCCAAAGGGATGGGGTAACGGAGCCCACCAAGAGACCCAGTACTTC,CASSPKGWGNGAHQETQYF
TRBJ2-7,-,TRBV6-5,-,TGTGCCAGCAGCATCGGACGCGAGCAGTACTTC,CASSIGREQYF
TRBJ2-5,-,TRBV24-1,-,TGTGCCACCAGTGATTCCCGGACAGACCAAGAGACCCAGTACTTC,CATSDSRTDQETQYF
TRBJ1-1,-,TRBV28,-,TGTGCCAGCAGGTTGAACACTGAAGCTTTCTTT,CASRLNTEAFF
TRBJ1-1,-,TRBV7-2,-,TGTGCCAGCAGCTTAGCTTACCAGGGGAACACTGAAGCTTTCTTT,CASSLAYQGNTEAFF
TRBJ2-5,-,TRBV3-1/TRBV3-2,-,TGTGCCAGCAGCCGTTCGGAAATGAGACAAGAGACCCAGTACTTC,CASSRSEMRQETQYF
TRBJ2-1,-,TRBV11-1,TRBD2,TGTGCCAGCAGCTTCGGCGGGAGGGCCAATGAGCAGTTCTTC,CASSFGGRANEQFF
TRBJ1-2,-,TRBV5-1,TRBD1,TGCGCCAGCAGCTTGGGCTTCGGACAGGGGTTCTACACCTTC,CASSLGFGQGFYTF
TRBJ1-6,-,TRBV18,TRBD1,TGTGCCAGCTCATCGGGTACAGGGGATTTTGAATCACCCCTCCACTTT,CASSSGTGDFESPLHF
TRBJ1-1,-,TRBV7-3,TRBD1,TGTGCCAGCAGCTCACAGGGGCACACTGAAGCTTTCTTT,CASSSQGHTEAFF
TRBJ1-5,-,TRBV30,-,TGTGCCTGGAGTGCAGCAAGAACAGGGAATAGCAATCAGCCCCAGCATTTT,CAWSAARTGNSNQPQHF
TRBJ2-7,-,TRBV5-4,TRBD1,TGTGCCAGCAGCTTAGGGGGCACGGGCGGTACCGAGCAGTACTTC,CASSLGGTGGTEQYF
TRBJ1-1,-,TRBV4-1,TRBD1,TGCGCCAGCAGCCAACGGGACAGGGTGTGGACTGAAGCTTTCTTT,CASSQRDRVWTEAFF
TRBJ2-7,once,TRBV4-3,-,TGCGCCAGCAGCCAAGTTGCCGGCACTGCTACTAGAACCCGACAGTACTTC,CASSQVAGTATRTRQYF
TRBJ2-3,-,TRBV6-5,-,TGTGCCAGCAGCTTAGGGCTGGTAATTACAGATACGCAGTATTTT,CASSLGLVITDTQYF
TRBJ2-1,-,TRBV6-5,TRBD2,TGTGCCAGCAGTCCGACTAGCGGGAGGGCCAATGAGCAGTTCTTC,CASSPTSGRANEQFF
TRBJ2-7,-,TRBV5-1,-,TGCGCCAGCAGCTTGGCCGGTGGTCAGACCTTAGTCTACGAGCAGTACTTC,CASSLAGGQTLVYEQYF
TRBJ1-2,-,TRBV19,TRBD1,TGTGCCAGTAGTACAGGACAGGGAAGGTATGGCTACACCTTC,CASSTGQGRYGYTF
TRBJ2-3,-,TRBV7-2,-,TGTGCCAGCAGCTTAAGGGGCTACCAAGATACGCAGTATTTT,CASSLRGYQDTQYF
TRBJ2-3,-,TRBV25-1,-,TGTGCCACCGTACTAGAAAACACAGATACGCAGTATTTT,CATVLENTDTQYF
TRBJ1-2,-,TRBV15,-,TGTGCCACCAGCAGAGATGGAAGGGGGTACCATGGCTACACCTTC,CATSRDGRGYHGYTF
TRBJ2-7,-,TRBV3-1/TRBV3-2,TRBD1,TGTGCCAGCAGCCATGAAAAGACAGGGACCTACGAGCAGTACTTC,CASSHEKTGTYEQYF
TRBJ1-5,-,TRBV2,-,TGTGCCAGCAGTGAACGGGGGAGTGAGCAGCCCCAGCATTTT,CASSERGSEQPQHF
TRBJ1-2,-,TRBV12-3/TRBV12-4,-,TGTGCCAGCAGTTACAGGGTTGGCTACACCTTC,CASSYRVGYTF
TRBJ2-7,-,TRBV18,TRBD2,TGTGCCAGCTCACCAGGGACTAGCTCCTACGAGCAGTACTTC,CASSPGTSSYEQYF
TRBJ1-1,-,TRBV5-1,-,TGCGCCAGCAGCTTGGCCGCGGGGCATGACACTGAAGCTTTCTTT,CASSLAAGHDTEAFF
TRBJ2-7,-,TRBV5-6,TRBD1,TGTGCCAGCAGCTGGGGACAGAGCTACGAGCAGTACTTC,CASSWGQSYEQYF
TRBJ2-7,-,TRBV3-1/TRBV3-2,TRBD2,TGTGCCAGCACCCGAGGGACTAGCGGGAGTTGGGAGCAGTACTTC,CASTRGTSGSWEQYF
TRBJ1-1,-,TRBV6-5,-,TGTGCCAGCAGTTACTCGAATGAGAACACTGAAGCTTTCTTT,CASSYSNENTEAFF
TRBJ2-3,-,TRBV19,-,TGTGCCAGTAGAAGCCTCCCGGGCCGAAACACAGATACGCAGTATTTT,CASRSLPGRNTDTQYF
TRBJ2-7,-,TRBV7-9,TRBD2,TGTGCCAGCAGCGTGAGCGGGGTAACCTACGAGCAGTACTTC,CASSVSGVTYEQYF
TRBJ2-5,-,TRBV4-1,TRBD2,TGCGCCAGCAGCCAAGAAGTAGCGGGGGGGCTGGAGACCCAGTACTTC,CASSQEVAGGLETQYF
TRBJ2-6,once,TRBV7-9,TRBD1,TGTGCCAGCAGCTTAGCGAAGTGGACAGGGACTGGGGCCAACGTCCTGACTTTC,CASSLAKWTGTGANVLTF